The sequence of this T cell receptor (beta chain) was determined in a study of T cell changes during pregnancy in multiple sclerosis. With 4 bases removed from V and 8 bases from J, the gap between germline ends came to 8 bases. CDR1 and CDR2 (germline): SGHTA, FQGTGA. This CDR3 has 12 amino acids. Profiled with immunoSEQ multiplex PCR; TCRdb holds only in-frame clones, not every one. The repertoire has more than 45,000 clones, roughly 91% of them found once; the top ten carry 0.25% to 0.3%. The V call is TRBV7-3, the J call TRBJ2-2; a possible D gene is TRBD1 (6 bases). This receptor was taken from a female donor with multiple sclerosis, enrolled in a pregnancy study. The sample in question was CD4+ T cells from peripheral blood mononuclear cells, obtained in the second trimester of pregnancy. The CDR3 coding sequence is TGTGCCAGCAGCTCCGACAGGGGGGAGCTGTTTTTT. It translates to CASSSDRGELFF.